Detailed here is one T cell receptor (beta chain). Its antigen is unidentified. The record originates from a study of OX40 agonist ivuxolimab in advanced cancers. Study in general: Age averaged around 60 years (range roughly 23 to 85), and more than 80% were male. Whole-study results and caveats: At 0.1 to 3.0 mg/kg, CD4+ and CD8+ blood T cells expanded clonally by week 6.

Germline CDR1 MNHEY, CDR2 SVGAGI. This CDR3 is built from 13 residues. With V trimmed by 6 bases and J by 6 bases, 7 bases remained unmatched. Sequenced by immunoSEQ multiplex PCR; TCRdb stores in-frame clones only, minus some. This sample yields around 53,000 clones, of which over 90% are seen a single time; 18% belongs to the top ten. The clonotype was recovered from an adult with an advanced solid tumor such as melanoma, head and neck, liver or kidney cancer. The sequences come from CD4+ or CD8+ T cells sorted from blood, collected in a trial of the OX40 agonist ivuxolimab. V gene TRBV6-5 combines with J gene TRBJ1-2; 7 nucleotides line up with TRBD1. The CDR3 reads CASSLGTVHGYTF. CDR3 bases: TGTGCCAGCAGCCTGGGGACAGTTCATGGCTACACCTTC.